The 8 T cell receptor beta chains given below trace back to one sample, sequenced in a study of radiation and T cells in renal cell carcinoma. Time point indicated: blood 4 weeks post-SBRT, at nephrectomy. Sample treatment: 15 Gy SBRT to primary tumor, nephrectomy 4 weeks later. Assay used: immunoSEQ multiplex PCR; TCRdb lists only in-frame clones, some missing. The repertoire holds over 120,000 clones, with around nine tenths as singletons. The sequencing used blood, collected from a patient whose treatment included radiotherapy and nephrectomy. The origin of the receptors is a woman between 50 and 59 years old with renal cell carcinoma.

This clone has only one observation. V and J are TRBV5-6 and TRBJ2-7, with D perhaps TRBD1 (6 bases). This CDR3 is 15 amino acids long. The germline CDR1 and CDR2 sequences are SGHDT and YYEEEE. V was pared by 4 bases and J by 0 bases, with 14 bases between. Here the CDR3 DNA reads TGTGCCAGCAGCCCCAGGGGAGAGTCCTCCTACGAGCAGTACTTC. Residues: CASSPRGESSYEQYF.

The V and J genes are TRBV19 and TRBJ1-2, with TRBD1 identical over 8 bases. Per germline, CDR1 LNHDA and CDR2 SQIVND (reference sequence). The V and J ends lost 4 bases and 6 bases, in that order; junction bases with no gene match: 10. This CDR3 comprises 15 residues. CDR3 DNA sequence: TGTGCCAGTAGTACCCCCCGACAGGGGAAGGATGGCTACACCTTC. It is translated as CASSTPRQGKDGYTF.

The V and J genes are TRBV11-2 and TRBJ1-3, with 8 bases identical to TRBD1. This CDR3 contains 16 residues. V lost 5 bases, J lost 0 bases, and 6 bases stayed unmatched. Germline V gives CDR1 SGHAT, CDR2 FQNNGV. The CDR3 loop reads CASSRDRRSSGNTIYF. As DNA, the CDR3 is TGTGCCAGCAGCCGGGACAGGCGCTCCTCTGGAAACACCATATATTTT.

The chain employs TRBV7-8 and TRBJ2-3; 11 bases agree with TRBD2. This CDR3 is 17 amino acids long. V lost 1 base and J lost 6; bases outside the gene matches: 9. Germline CDR1 is SGHVS and CDR2 is FQNEAQ. As DNA, the CDR3 is TGTGCCAGCAGCTTAGTTCCGGGACTAGCGGTGGGGGATACGCAGTATTTT. As protein: CASSLVPGLAVGDTQYF.

The V and J genes are TRBV7-3 and TRBJ2-3; D not certain. The CDR3 sequence is 13 residues long. The V and J ends lost 1 base and 4 bases respectively, with 6 bases between them. Germline CDR1 and CDR2: SGHTA and FQGTGA. The CDR3 coding sequence is TGTGCCAGCAGCTTAAATCCCCCAGATACGCAGTATTTT. It encodes CASSLNPPDTQYF.

V usage is TRBV10-1 and J usage is TRBJ1-1; 8 bases map to TRBD1. Per the germline V gene, CDR1 is WNHNN and CDR2 is SYGVQD (reference sequence). This CDR3 contains 14 residues. The V and J ends lost 2 bases and 5 bases, in that order; junction bases with no gene match: 4. The CDR3 bases are TGCGCCAGCAGTGAGCGGCAGGGGGCAACTGAAGCTTTCTTT. Residues: CASSERQGATEAFF.

The chain carries TRBV10-3 and TRBJ1-5; TRBD1 matches at 7 bases. Germline V gene sequence: CDR1 ENHRY, CDR2 SYGVKD. CDR3 length: 13 residues. The ends lost 10 bases at V and 5 bases at J; junction bases unmatched: 8. For the CDR3, the DNA is TGTGCCAACGGACAGGTACGGGATCAGCCCCAGCATTTT. Translation: CANGQVRDQPQHF.

In this sample, this clone turned up once. The DNA for the CDR3 is TGTGCCAGTAGTATAAGGGGTGGGGGCTCAACGAACACTGAAGCTTTCTTT. This gives the protein CASSIRGGGSTNTEAFF. The rearrangement links TRBV19 to TRBJ1-1, with a tentative D call TRBD1 (6 bases). Trimming took off 2 bases at V and 1 base at J, with 17 bases between the two ends. From germline, CDR1 is LNHDA and CDR2 SQIVND (reference sequence). The CDR3 length is 17 residues.